A selection of T cell receptor beta chains follows, all from one sample in a study of shared clonotypes between healthy human individuals. Sequencing used immunoSEQ multiplex PCR; TCRdb keeps in-frame clones, though not all of them. Found here are approximately 1,000,000 clones, more than 75% of them singletons; the top ten hold 0.5% to 0.6%. Sequenced material: memory CD4+ T cells from PBMCs. These receptor sequences come from a man aged 18 to 35 in good health. Some clones in this sample may be carry-over from other donors' samples. CDR3s include the opening cysteine and the closing phenylalanine or tryptophan. D genes are given only for firm matches. A row's size may be missing; if present it is once, few, many or a size class.

J: TRBJ2-1; D: TRBD1; V: TRBV5-1; size: -; CDR3: CASSLVGQGFDNEQFF; DNA: TGCGCCAGCAGCTTGGTCGGACAGGGCTTTGACAATGAGCAGTTCTTC
J: TRBJ2-4; D: TRBD1; V: TRBV28; size: -; CDR3: CASRDRGGNIQYF; DNA: TGTGCCAGCAGGGACAGGGGGGGCAACATTCAGTACTTC
J: TRBJ2-3; D: -; V: TRBV19; size: once; CDR3: CASRGIGTDTQYF; DNA: TGTGCCAGCCGCGGGATTGGCACAGATACGCAGTATTTT
J: TRBJ2-5; D: -; V: TRBV5-4; size: -; CDR3: CASSSSETQYF; DNA: TGTGCCAGCAGCTCGAGTGAGACCCAGTACTTC
J: TRBJ1-2; D: TRBD1; V: TRBV10-3; size: -; CDR3: CAISGQGGTANYGYTF; DNA: TGTGCCATCAGTGGCCAGGGGGGGACAGCTAACTATGGCTACACCTTC
J: TRBJ2-2; D: -; V: TRBV18; size: -; CDR3: CASQRGGTNTGELFF; DNA: TGTGCCAGCCAACGGGGAGGCACGAACACCGGGGAGCTGTTTTTT
J: TRBJ2-5; D: TRBD1; V: TRBV28; size: -; CDR3: CASSYPRDRGPGTQYF; DNA: TGTGCCAGCAGTTATCCCCGGGACAGGGGGCCGGGGACCCAGTACTTC
J: TRBJ1-2; D: TRBD1; V: TRBV7-2; size: -; CDR3: CASSPGGFNYGYTF; DNA: TGTGCCAGCAGCCCAGGGGGCTTTAACTATGGCTACACCTTC
J: TRBJ2-7; D: TRBD1; V: TRBV28; size: -; CDR3: CASRFRDRFTFGYEQYF; DNA: TGTGCCAGCAGATTCCGGGACAGGTTCACTTTCGGCTACGAGCAGTACTTC
J: TRBJ2-5; D: TRBD2; V: TRBV18; size: -; CDR3: CASSPSPGGPGETQYF; DNA: TGTGCCAGCTCACCAAGTCCGGGAGGGCCGGGTGAGACCCAGTACTTC
J: TRBJ2-3; D: -; V: TRBV18; size: -; CDR3: CASSPSIPDTQYF; DNA: TGTGCCAGCTCACCTAGCATCCCAGATACGCAGTATTTT
J: TRBJ2-3; D: -; V: TRBV7-7; size: -; CDR3: CASSFRGGDTQYF; DNA: TGTGCCAGCAGCTTCCGGGGTGGAGATACGCAGTATTTT
J: TRBJ1-1; D: -; V: TRBV7-2; size: few; CDR3: CASSGQANTEAFF; DNA: TGTGCCAGCAGCGGACAAGCGAACACTGAAGCTTTCTTT
J: TRBJ2-3; D: TRBD1; V: TRBV27; size: -; CDR3: CASTRQGNTDTQYF; DNA: TGTGCCAGCACCCGACAGGGGAACACAGATACGCAGTATTTT
J: TRBJ2-3; D: -; V: TRBV27; size: once; CDR3: CASSLSANRGTDTQYF; DNA: TGTGCCAGCAGTTTATCGGCGAACAGGGGCACAGATACGCAGTATTTT
J: TRBJ2-7; D: -; V: TRBV18; size: -; CDR3: CASSRAGYEQYF; DNA: TGTGCCAGCTCACGGGCCGGCTACGAGCAGTACTTC
J: TRBJ1-2; D: -; V: TRBV29-1; size: few; CDR3: CSVVLSGNLGYGYTF; DNA: TGCAGCGTTGTTTTGTCAGGAAACCTAGGCTATGGCTACACCTTC
J: TRBJ2-7; D: TRBD1; V: TRBV27; size: -; CDR3: CASSFSGTGAFERYF; DNA: TGTGCCAGCAGTTTCTCCGGGACAGGGGCCTTTGAGAGATACTTC
J: TRBJ1-4; D: -; V: TRBV5-1; size: -; CDR3: CASSPPGRTATNEKLFF; DNA: TGCGCCAGCAGCCCTCCGGGACGGACTGCAACTAATGAAAAACTGTTTTTT
J: TRBJ1-4; D: -; V: TRBV28; size: -; CDR3: CASRGLEGELFF; DNA: TGTGCCAGCAGGGGACTTGAGGGGGAACTGTTTTTT
J: TRBJ2-1; D: TRBD2; V: TRBV4-3; size: -; CDR3: CASPPAGLAWGNEQFF; DNA: TGCGCCAGCCCCCCAGCGGGACTAGCCTGGGGTAATGAGCAGTTCTTC
J: TRBJ2-2; D: TRBD1; V: TRBV7-3; size: -; CDR3: CASSLTLDRGSGELFF; DNA: TGTGCCAGCAGCTTAACGTTGGACAGGGGATCCGGGGAGCTGTTTTTT
J: TRBJ1-2; D: TRBD1; V: TRBV6-6; size: -; CDR3: CASRPSNRGRQGYTF; DNA: TGTGCCAGCAGACCCAGCAACAGGGGGCGACAAGGCTACACCTTC
J: TRBJ1-2; D: TRBD1; V: TRBV4-1; size: few; CDR3: CASSQGTGEGYGYTF; DNA: TGCGCCAGCAGCCAAGGGACAGGGGAGGGCTATGGCTACACCTTC
J: TRBJ2-5; D: -; V: TRBV7-2; size: -; CDR3: CASSPWETQYF; DNA: TGTGCCAGCAGCCCGTGGGAGACCCAGTACTTC
J: TRBJ1-2; D: TRBD1; V: TRBV5-1; size: -; CDR3: CASSSQGANYGYTF; DNA: TGCGCCAGCAGCTCCCAGGGGGCTAACTATGGCTACACCTTC
J: TRBJ2-5; D: -; V: TRBV27; size: -; CDR3: CASSLRPRSGGRETQYF; DNA: TGTGCCAGCAGTTTGCGACCTCGCTCCGGCGGCAGGGAGACCCAGTACTTC
J: TRBJ2-7; D: TRBD1; V: TRBV7-3; size: -; CDR3: CASSLGTGGSEQYF; DNA: TGTGCCAGCAGCTTGGGGACAGGGGGCTCCGAGCAGTACTTC
J: TRBJ2-1; D: -; V: TRBV28; size: once; CDR3: CASSFLIASYNEQFF; DNA: TGTGCCAGCAGTTTTCTGATAGCTTCCTACAATGAGCAGTTCTTC
J: TRBJ2-7; D: -; V: TRBV2; size: -; CDR3: CASGQEGHEQYF; DNA: TGTGCCAGCGGTCAGGAGGGTCACGAGCAGTACTTC
J: TRBJ2-3; D: TRBD2; V: TRBV29-1; size: -; CDR3: CSAISGSADTQYF; DNA: TGCAGCGCGATTAGCGGGAGTGCAGATACGCAGTATTTT